This T cell receptor (beta chain) is from a study of metastatic and nonmetastatic thyroid tumors. Study information: Across peripheral blood and tumor or nodule tissue samples taken from malignant and benign thyroid patients, the repertoires were compared with one another.

The entire patient cohort was treatment-naive prior to thyroid surgery. TCRdb re-analyzed the PCR reads through MiXCR. The sample carries around 20,000 clones, 32% recorded once. V was shortened by 1 base and J by 5 bases, with 14 bases between the two germline ends. The CDR3 is 15 residues long. Germline V gives CDR1 SGHVS, CDR2 FNYEAQ. The study, taken as a whole, reports: The reported finding was significantly higher TCR beta diversity in malignant thyroid tumors relative to benign nodules, in blood and tumor.

Judged by abundance, this clone is medium-sized (0.01 to 0.1%). No antigen is known for it. The rearrangement uses TRBV7-6 and TRBJ2-5; D possibly corresponds to TRBD2 (5 bases). This receptor was obtained from a female donor with papillary thyroid cancer or a benign thyroid nodule (not recorded which). Some clones in this sample may be carry-over from other donors' samples. The sequencing input was adjacent normal tissue. CDR3 residues: CASSLDSGIRETQYF. The CDR3, as DNA: TGTGCCAGCAGCTTAGATTCGGGGATTAGGGAGACCCAGTACTTC. The complete variable domain, with remaining parts taken from reference TRBV7-6 and TRBJ2-5, reads GAGVSQSPRYKVTKRGQDVALRCDPISGHVSLYWYRQALGQGPEFLTYFNYEAQQDKSGLPNDRFSAERPEGSISTLTIQRTEQRDSAMYRCASSLDSGIRETQYFGPGTRLLVL.